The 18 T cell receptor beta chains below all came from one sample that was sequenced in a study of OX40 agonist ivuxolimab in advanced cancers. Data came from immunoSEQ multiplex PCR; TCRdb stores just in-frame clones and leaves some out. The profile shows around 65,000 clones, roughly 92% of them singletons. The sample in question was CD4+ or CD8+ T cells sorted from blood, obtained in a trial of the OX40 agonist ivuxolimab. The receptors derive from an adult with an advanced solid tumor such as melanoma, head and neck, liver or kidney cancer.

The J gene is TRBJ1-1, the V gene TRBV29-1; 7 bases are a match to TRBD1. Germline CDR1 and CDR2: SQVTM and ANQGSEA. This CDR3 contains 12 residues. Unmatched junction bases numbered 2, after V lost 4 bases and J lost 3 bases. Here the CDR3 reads CSVGRGDTEAFF. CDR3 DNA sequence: TGCAGCGTTGGCAGGGGGGACACTGAAGCTTTCTTT. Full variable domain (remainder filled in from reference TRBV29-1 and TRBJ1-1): SAVISQKPSRDICQRGTSLTIQCQVDSQVTMMFWYRQQPGQSLTLIATANQGSEATYESGFVIDKFPISRPNLTFSTLTVSNMSPEDSSIYLCSVGRGDTEAFFGQGTRLTVV.

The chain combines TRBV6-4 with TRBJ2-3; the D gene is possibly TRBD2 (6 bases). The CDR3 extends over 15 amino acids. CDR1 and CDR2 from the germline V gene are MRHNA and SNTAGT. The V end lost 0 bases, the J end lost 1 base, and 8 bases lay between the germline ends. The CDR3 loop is CASSDSASGTDTQYF. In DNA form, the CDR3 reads TGTGCCAGCAGTGACTCGGCTAGCGGCACAGATACGCAGTATTTT.

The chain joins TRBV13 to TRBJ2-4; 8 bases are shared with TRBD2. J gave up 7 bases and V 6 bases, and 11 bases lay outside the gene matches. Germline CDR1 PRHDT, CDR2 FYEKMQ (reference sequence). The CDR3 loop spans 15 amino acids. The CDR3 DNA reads TGTGCCAGCAGTTCCTCAGCGGGAGCGAGTAACATTCAGTACTTC. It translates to CASSSSAGASNIQYF.

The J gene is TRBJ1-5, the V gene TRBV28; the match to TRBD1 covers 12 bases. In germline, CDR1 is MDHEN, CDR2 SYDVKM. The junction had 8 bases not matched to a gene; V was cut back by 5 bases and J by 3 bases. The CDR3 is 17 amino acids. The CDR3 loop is CASSPGTGGRSNQPQHF. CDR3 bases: TGTGCCAGCAGTCCTGGGACAGGGGGCAGATCCAATCAGCCCCAGCATTTT.

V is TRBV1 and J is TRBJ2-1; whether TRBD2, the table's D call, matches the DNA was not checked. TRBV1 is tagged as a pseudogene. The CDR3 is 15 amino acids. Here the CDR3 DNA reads TGCACCAGCAGCCAAAAGGCGGAGGGTCACGATGAGCAGTTCTTC. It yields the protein CTSSQKAEGHDEQFF.

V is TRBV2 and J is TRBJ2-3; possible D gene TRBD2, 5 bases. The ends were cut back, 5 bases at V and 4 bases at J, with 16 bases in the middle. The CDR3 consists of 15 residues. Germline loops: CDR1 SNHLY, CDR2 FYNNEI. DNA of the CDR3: TGTGCCAGCAGTCCCAGATTACTTAGCGCAGATACGCAGTATTTT. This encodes CASSPRLLSADTQYF.

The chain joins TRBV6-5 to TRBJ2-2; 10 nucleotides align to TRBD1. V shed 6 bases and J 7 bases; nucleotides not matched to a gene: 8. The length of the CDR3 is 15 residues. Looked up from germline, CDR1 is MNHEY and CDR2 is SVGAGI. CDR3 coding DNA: TGTGCCAGCAGCACGACAGGGGGCTGGGGCGGGGAGCTGTTTTTT. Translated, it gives CASSTTGGWGGELFF.

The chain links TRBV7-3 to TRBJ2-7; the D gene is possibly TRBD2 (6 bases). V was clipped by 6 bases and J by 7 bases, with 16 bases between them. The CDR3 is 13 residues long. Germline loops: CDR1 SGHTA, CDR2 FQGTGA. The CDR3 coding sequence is TGTGCCAGCAGTGCAACCGGGGCGGGGGAGCAGTACTTC. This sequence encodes CASSATGAGEQYF.

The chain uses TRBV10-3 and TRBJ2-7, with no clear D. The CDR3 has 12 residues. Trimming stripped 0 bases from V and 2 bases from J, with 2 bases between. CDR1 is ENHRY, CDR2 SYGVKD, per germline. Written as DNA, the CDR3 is TGTGCCATCAGTGAGTCGCCCTACGAGCAGTACTTC. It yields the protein CAISESPYEQYF.

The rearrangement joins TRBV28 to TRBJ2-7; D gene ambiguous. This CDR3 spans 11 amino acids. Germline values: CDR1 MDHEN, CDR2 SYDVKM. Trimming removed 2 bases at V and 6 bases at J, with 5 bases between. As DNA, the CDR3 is TGTGCCAGCAGTTTACCGGGCGAGCAGTACTTC. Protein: CASSLPGEQYF.

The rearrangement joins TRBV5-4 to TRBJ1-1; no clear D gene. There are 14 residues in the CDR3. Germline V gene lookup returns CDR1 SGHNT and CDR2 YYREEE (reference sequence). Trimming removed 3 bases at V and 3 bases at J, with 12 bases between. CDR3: CASSWIGRDTEAFF. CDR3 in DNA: TGTGCCAGCAGCTGGATCGGGCGCGACACTGAAGCTTTCTTT.

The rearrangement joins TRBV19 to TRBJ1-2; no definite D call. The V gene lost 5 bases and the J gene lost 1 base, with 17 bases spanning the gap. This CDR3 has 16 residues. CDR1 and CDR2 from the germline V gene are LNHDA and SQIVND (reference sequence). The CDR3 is CASSLISSTRNYGYTF. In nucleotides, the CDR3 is TGTGCCAGTAGTCTAATCAGTTCGACTCGTAACTATGGCTACACCTTC.

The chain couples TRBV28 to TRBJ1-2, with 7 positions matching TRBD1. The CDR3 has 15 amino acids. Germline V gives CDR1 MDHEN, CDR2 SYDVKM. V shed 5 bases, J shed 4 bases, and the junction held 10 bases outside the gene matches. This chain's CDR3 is CASSLRTGDIYGYTF. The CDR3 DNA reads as TGTGCCAGCAGTCTCCGGACAGGAGACATCTATGGCTACACCTTC.

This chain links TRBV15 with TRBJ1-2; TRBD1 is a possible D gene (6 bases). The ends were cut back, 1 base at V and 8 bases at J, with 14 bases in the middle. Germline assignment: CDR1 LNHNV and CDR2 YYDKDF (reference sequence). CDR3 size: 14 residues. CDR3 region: CATSRATGISGYTF. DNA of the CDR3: TGTGCCACCAGCAGAGCTACAGGGATTAGCGGCTACACCTTC.

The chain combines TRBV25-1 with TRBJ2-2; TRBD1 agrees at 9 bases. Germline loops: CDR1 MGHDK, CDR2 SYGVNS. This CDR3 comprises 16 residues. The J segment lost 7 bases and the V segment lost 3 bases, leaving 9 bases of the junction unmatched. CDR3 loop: CASSELGQGRGGELFF. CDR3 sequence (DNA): TGTGCCAGCAGTGAGTTGGGACAGGGTCGTGGCGGGGAGCTGTTTTTT.

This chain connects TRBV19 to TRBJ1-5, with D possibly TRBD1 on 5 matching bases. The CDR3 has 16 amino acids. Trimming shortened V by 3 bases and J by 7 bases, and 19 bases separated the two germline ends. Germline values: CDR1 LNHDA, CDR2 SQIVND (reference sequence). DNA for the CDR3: TGTGCCAGTAGTATCCGAGCTGGGGGTTTAATGCAGCCCCAGCATTTT. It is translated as CASSIRAGGLMQPQHF. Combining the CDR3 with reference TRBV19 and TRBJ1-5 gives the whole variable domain DGGITQSPKYLFRKEGQNVTLSCEQNLNHDAMYWYRQDPGQGLRLIYYSQIVNDFQKGDIAEGYSVSREKKESFPLTVTSAQKNPTAFYLCASSIRAGGLMQPQHFGDGTRLSIL.

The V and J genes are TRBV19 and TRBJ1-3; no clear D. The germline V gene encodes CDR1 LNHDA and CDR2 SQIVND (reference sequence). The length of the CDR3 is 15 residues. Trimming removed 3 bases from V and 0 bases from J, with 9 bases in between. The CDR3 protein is CASSMDLTSGNTIYF. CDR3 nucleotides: TGTGCCAGTAGTATGGACTTAACCTCTGGAAACACCATATATTTT.

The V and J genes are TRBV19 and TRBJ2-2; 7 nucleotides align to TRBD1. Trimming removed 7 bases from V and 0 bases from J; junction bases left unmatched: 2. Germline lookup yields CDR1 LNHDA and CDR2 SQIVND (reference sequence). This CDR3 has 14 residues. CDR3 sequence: CASKGQANTGELFF. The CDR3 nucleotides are TGTGCCAGTAAAGGACAGGCGAACACCGGGGAGCTGTTTTTT.